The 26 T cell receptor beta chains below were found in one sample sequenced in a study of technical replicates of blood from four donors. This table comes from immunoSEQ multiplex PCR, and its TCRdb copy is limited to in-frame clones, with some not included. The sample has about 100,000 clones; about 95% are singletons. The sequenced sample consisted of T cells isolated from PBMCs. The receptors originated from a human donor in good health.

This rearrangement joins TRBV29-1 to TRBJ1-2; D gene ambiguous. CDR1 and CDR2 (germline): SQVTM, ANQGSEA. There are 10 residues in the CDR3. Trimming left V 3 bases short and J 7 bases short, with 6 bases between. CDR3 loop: CSVDKFGYTF. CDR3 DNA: TGCAGCGTTGATAAATTTGGCTACACCTTC.

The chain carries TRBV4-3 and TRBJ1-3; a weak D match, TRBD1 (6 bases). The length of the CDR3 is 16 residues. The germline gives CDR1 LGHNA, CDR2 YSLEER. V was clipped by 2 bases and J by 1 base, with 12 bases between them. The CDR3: CASSQIQGTSGNTIYF. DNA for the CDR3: TGCGCCAGCAGCCAAATACAGGGCACGTCTGGAAACACCATATATTTT.

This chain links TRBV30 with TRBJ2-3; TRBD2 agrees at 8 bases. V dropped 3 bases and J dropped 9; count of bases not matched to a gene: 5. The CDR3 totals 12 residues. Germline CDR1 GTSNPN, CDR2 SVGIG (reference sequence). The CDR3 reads CAWRGSGETQYF. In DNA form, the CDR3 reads TGTGCCTGGAGAGGTAGCGGGGAAACGCAGTATTTT.

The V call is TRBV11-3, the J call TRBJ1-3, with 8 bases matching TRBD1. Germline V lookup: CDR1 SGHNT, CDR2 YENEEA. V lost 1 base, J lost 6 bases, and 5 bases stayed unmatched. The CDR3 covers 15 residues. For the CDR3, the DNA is TGTGCCAGCAGCTTAGTAGGACAGGGTCAAAACACCATATATTTT. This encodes CASSLVGQGQNTIYF.

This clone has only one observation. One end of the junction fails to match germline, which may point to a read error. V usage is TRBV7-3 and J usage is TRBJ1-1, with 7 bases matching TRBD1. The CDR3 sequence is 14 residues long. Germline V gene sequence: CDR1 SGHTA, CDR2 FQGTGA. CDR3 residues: CASSETGALSEPFF. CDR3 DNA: TGTGCCAGCAGCGAAACAGGGGCCCTTTCTGAACCTTTCTTT. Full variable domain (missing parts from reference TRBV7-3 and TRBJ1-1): GAGVSQTPSNKVTEKGKYVELRCDPISGHTALYWYRQSLGQGPEFLIYFQGTGAADDSGLPNDRFFAVRPEGSVSTLKIQRTERGDSAVYLCASSETGALSEPFFGQGTRLTVV.

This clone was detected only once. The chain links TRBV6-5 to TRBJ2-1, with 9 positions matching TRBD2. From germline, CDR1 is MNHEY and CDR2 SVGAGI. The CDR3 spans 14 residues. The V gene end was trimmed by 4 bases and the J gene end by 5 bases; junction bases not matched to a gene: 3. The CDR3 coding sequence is TGTGCCAGCAGTTCGCTAGCGGGAAACAATGAGCAGTTCTTC. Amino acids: CASSSLAGNNEQFF.

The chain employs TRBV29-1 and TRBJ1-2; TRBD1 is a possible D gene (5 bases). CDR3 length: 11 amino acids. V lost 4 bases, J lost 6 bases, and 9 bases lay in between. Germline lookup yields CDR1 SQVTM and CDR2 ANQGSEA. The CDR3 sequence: CSVVGQDGYTF. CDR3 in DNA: TGCAGCGTTGTGGGGCAAGATGGCTACACCTTC.

DNA of the CDR3: TGTGCCAGTAGTATTACAGGGACAGAGACCCAGTACTTC. Residues: CASSITGTETQYF. This chain uses TRBV19 with TRBJ2-5; perhaps TRBD1 as D (6 bases). Germline CDR1 is LNHDA and CDR2 is SQIVND (reference sequence). Trimming took off 3 bases at V and 4 bases at J, with 9 bases between the two ends. The CDR3 runs 13 residues.

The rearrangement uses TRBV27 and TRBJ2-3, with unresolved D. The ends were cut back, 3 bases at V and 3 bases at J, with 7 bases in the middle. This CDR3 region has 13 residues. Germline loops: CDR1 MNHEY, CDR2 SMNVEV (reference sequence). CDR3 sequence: CASSFPGTDTQYF. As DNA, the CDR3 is TGTGCCAGCAGTTTCCCCGGGACAGATACGCAGTATTTT.

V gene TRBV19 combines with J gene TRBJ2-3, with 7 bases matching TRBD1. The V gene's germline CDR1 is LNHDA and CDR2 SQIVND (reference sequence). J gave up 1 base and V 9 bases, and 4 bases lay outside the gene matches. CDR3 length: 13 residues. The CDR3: CASRDSRTDTQYF. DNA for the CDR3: TGTGCCAGCCGGGACAGCCGCACAGATACGCAGTATTTT. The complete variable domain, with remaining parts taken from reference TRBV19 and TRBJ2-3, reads DGGITQSPKYLFRKEGQNVTLSCEQNLNHDAMYWYRQDPGQGLRLIYYSQIVNDFQKGDIAEGYSVSREKKESFPLTVTSAQKNPTAFYLCASRDSRTDTQYFGPGTRLTVL.

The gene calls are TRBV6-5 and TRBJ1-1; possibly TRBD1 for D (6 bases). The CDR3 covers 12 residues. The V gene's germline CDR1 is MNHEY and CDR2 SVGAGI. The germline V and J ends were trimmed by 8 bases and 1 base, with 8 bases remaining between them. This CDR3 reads CASSTGNTEAFF. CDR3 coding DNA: TGTGCCAGCTCGACAGGGAACACTGAAGCTTTCTTT.

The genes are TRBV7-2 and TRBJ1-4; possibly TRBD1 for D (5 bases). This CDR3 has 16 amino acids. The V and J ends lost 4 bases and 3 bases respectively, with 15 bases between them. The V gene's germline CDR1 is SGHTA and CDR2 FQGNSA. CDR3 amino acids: CASSYRGPRANEKLFF. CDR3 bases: TGTGCCAGCAGCTATCGTGGGCCCAGGGCTAATGAAAAACTGTTTTTT.

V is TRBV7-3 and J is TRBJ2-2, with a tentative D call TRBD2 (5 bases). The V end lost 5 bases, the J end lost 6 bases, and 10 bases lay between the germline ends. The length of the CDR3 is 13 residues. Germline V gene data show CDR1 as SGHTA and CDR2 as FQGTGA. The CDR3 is CASSKTIPGELFF. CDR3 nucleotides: TGTGCCAGCAGCAAGACTATTCCCGGGGAGCTGTTTTTT.

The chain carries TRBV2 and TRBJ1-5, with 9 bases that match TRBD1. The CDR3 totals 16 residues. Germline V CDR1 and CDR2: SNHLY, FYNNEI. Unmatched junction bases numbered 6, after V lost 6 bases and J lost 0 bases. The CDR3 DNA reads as TGTGCCAGCAGGAACGACAGGGGGGATAGCAATCAGCCCCAGCATTTT. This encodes CASRNDRGDSNQPQHF.

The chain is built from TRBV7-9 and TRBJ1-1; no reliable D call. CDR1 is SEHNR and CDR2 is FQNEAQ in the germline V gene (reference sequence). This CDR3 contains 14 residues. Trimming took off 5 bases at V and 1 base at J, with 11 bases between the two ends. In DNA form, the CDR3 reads TGTGCCAGCAGCCCCCAGAGGGCGAACACTGAAGCTTTCTTT. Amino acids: CASSPQRANTEAFF. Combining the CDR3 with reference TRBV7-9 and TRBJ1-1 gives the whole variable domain DTGVSQNPRHKITKRGQNVTFRCDPISEHNRLYWYRQTLGQGPEFLTYFQNEAQLEKSRLLSDRFSAERPKGSFSTLEIQRTEQGDSAMYLCASSPQRANTEAFFGQGTRLTVV.

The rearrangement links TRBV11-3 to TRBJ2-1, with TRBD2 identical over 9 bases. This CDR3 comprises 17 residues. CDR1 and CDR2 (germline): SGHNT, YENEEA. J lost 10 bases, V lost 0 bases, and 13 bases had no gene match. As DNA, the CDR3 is TGTGCCAGCAGCTTAGATTCTAGGGGCGGGAGGGCCAAAGAGCAGTTCTTC. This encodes CASSLDSRGGRAKEQFF.

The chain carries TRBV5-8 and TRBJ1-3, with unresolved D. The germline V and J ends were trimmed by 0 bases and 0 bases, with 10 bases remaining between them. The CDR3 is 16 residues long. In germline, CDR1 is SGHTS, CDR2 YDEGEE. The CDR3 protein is CASSLVLVSSGNTIYF. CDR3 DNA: TGTGCCAGCAGCTTGGTCTTGGTCAGCTCTGGAAACACCATATATTTT.

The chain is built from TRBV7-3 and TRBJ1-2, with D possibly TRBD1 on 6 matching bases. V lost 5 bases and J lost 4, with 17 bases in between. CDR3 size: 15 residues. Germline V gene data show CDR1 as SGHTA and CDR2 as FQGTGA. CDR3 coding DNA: TGTGCCAGCAGCGGATTTGTCGGGACACCCTATGGCTACACCTTC. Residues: CASSGFVGTPYGYTF.

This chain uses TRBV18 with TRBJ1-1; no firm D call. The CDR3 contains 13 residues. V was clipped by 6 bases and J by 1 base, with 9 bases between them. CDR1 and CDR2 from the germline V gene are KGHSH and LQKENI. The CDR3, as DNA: TGTGCCAGCTCTAGTAATGAGAACACTGAAGCTTTCTTT. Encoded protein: CASSSNENTEAFF.

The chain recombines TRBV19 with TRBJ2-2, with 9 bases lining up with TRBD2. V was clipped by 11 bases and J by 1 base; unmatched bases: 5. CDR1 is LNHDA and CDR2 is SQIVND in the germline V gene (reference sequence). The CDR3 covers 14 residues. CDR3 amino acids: CAAGGQMNTGELFF. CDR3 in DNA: TGTGCCGCGGGGGGGCAGATGAACACCGGGGAGCTGTTTTTT. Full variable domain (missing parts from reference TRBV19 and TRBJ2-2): DGGITQSPKYLFRKEGQNVTLSCEQNLNHDAMYWYRQDPGQGLRLIYYSQIVNDFQKGDIAEGYSVSREKKESFPLTVTSAQKNPTAFYLCAAGGQMNTGELFFGEGSRLTVL.

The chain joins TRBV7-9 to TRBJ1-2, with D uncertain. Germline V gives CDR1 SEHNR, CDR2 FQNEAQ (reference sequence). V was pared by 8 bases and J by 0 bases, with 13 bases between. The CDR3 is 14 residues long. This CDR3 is CASLLLTANYGYTF. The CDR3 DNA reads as TGTGCCAGCCTCCTTCTAACCGCTAACTATGGCTACACCTTC.

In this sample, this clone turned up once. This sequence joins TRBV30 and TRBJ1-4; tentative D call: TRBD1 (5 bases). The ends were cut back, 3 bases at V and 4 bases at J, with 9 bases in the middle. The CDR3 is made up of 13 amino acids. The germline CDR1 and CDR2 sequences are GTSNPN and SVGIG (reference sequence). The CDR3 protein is CAWRQVHNEKLFF. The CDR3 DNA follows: TGTGCCTGGAGACAGGTCCATAATGAAAAACTGTTTTTT.

The CDR3 sequence is CASSVVSGTEAYNEQFF. CDR3 bases: TGTGCCAGCAGCGTAGTCTCCGGGACAGAGGCCTACAATGAGCAGTTCTTC. The genes are TRBV9 and TRBJ2-1, with 7 bases lining up with TRBD1. Germline loops: CDR1 SGDLS, CDR2 YYNGEE. V dropped 0 bases and J dropped 2; count of bases not matched to a gene: 8. This CDR3 is built from 17 residues.

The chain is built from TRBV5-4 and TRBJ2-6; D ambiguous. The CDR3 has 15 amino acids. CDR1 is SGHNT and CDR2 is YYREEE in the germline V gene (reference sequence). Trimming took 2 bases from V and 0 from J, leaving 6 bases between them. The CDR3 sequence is CASSLRASGANVLTF. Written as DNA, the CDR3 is TGTGCCAGCAGCTTAAGAGCCTCTGGGGCCAACGTCCTGACTTTC.

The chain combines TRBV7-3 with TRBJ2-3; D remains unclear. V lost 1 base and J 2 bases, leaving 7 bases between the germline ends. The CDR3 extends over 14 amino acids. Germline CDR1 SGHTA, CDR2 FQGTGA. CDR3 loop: CASSLRPYTDTQYF. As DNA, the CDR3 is TGTGCCAGCAGCTTAAGGCCTTACACAGATACGCAGTATTTT.

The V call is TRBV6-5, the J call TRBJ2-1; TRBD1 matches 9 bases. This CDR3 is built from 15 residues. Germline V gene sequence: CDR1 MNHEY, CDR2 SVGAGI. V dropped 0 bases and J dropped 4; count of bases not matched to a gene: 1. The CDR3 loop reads CASSYSTGGYNEQFF. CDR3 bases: TGTGCCAGCAGTTACTCGACAGGGGGGTACAATGAGCAGTTCTTC.